This T cell receptor beta chain was sequenced for a study of CD8 T cells in Susac syndrome. Findings and caveats of the study: The authors acknowledged that their TCR sequencing and HLA analysis involved a relatively small number of individuals.

TEMRA cells were FACS-enriched, unlike CD8+ and CD4+ T cells, which were negatively isolated. Comments on this clonotype: Its specificity is unknown.

cDNA came from approximately 0.5 to 1 ug RNA primed by random hexamers. Across 54 Vbeta and 13 Jbeta, TCR beta CDR3 was amplified with immunoSEQ multiplex PCR. TCRdb analysed the immunoSEQ multiplex PCR reads with MiXCR anew, one entry per CDR3 protein. The sample holds 180,000 or so distinct CDR3 sequences, 90% to 95% seen once. Germline V gene sequence: CDR1 LNHNV, CDR2 YYDKDF (reference sequence). This CDR3 region has 15 residues. V was trimmed by 1 base and J by 6 bases, leaving 13 bases between them. Sequenced sample: CD4+ T cells from PBMCs. The TCR was taken from a human donor in good health. The rearrangement links TRBV15 to TRBJ2-1, with D tentatively TRBD1 (8 bases). The CDR3 sequence is CATSRGTGRGNEQFF. The DNA for the CDR3 is TGTGCCACCAGCAGAGGGACAGGGAGGGGCAATGAGCAGTTCTTC.